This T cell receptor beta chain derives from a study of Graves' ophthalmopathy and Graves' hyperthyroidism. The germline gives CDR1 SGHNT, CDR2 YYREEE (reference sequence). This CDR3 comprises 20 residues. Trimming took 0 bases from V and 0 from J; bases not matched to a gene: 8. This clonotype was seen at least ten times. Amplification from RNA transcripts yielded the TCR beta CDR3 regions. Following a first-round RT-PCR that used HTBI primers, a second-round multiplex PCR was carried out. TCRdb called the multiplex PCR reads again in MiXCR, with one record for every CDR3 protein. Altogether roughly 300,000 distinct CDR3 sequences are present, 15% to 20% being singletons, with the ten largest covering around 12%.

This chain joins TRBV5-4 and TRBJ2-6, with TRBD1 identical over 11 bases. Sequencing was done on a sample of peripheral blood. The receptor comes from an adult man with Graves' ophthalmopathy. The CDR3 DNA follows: TGTGCCAGCAGCTTGGGTTTCGGGACAGGGGGTAGCTCTGGGGCCAACGTCCTGACTTTC. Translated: CASSLGFGTGGSSGANVLTF. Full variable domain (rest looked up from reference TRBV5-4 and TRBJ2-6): ETGVTQSPTHLIKTRGQQVTLRCSSQSGHNTVSWYQQALGQGPQFIFQYYREEENGRGNFPPRFSGLQFPNYSSELNVNALELDDSALYLCASSLGFGTGGSSGANVLTFGAGSRLTVL.